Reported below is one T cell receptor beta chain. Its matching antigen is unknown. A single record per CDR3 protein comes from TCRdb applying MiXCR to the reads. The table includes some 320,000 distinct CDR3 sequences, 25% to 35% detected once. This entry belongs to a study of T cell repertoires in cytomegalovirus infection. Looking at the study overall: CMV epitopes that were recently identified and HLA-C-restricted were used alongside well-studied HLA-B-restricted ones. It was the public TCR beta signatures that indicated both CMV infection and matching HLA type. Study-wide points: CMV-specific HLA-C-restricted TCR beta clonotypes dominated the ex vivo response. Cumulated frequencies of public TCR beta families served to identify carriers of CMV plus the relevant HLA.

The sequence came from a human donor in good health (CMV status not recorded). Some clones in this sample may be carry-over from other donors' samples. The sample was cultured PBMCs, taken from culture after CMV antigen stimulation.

The CDR3 bases are TGTGCCAGTACCCACCTGGGACAAGTAGTTGAAGCTTTCTTT. As protein: CASTHLGQVVEAFF. The chain links TRBV19 to TRBJ1-1, with D possibly matching TRBD1 (6 bases). The germline V and J ends were trimmed by 7 bases and 7 bases, with 19 bases remaining between them. The CDR3 covers 14 residues. From germline, CDR1 is LNHDA and CDR2 SQIVND (reference sequence).